These 15 T cell receptor beta chains were sequenced from one sample in a study of blood T cell repertoires in COVID-19. Data came from immunoSEQ multiplex PCR; TCRdb stores just in-frame clones and leaves some out. The sample lists a few hundred thousand clones, more than 70% occurring once. Sequenced: peripheral blood. The source of these receptors is a woman aged 25 to 39 who had recovered from COVID-19.

J is TRBJ1-3 and V is TRBV4-2, with D possibly matching TRBD1 (6 bases). This CDR3 contains 17 residues. Trimming cost V 3 bases and J 3 bases, with 18 bases left between them. In germline, CDR1 is LGHNA, CDR2 YNFKEQ. This chain's CDR3 is CASSQAIGGGGGNTIYF. Written as DNA, the CDR3 is TGTGCCAGCAGCCAGGCTATTGGGGGCGGCGGTGGAAACACCATATATTTT.

Only a few counts were recorded for this clone. The rearrangement uses TRBV7-2 and TRBJ2-7; D possibly corresponds to TRBD1 (5 bases). Per the germline V gene, CDR1 is SGHTA and CDR2 is FQGNSA. This CDR3 contains 15 residues. V was shortened by 5 bases and J by 0 bases, with 14 bases between the two germline ends. The CDR3 spells CASSMQGFSSYEQYF. The CDR3 DNA follows: TGTGCCAGCAGCATGCAGGGATTTTCCTCCTACGAGCAGTACTTC.

The count of this clone is one. The chain uses TRBV5-1 and TRBJ2-2; TRBD2 aligns across 10 bases. Losses at the gene ends were 4 bases for V and 3 bases for J; bases not matched to a gene: 3. CDR3 size: 15 residues. The germline V gene encodes CDR1 SGHRS and CDR2 YFSETQ. Written as DNA, the CDR3 is TGCGCCAGCAGCCCAGCGGGGGGGGACACCGGGGAGCTGTTTTTT. Translating gives CASSPAGGDTGELFF.

This rearrangement joins TRBV7-8 to TRBJ1-5; D unresolved. The germline V gene encodes CDR1 SGHVS and CDR2 FQNEAQ. The V end lost 4 bases, the J end lost 6 bases, and 10 bases lay between the germline ends. This CDR3 region has 13 residues. CDR3: CASSSGNSQPQHF. The CDR3 DNA reads TGTGCCAGCAGCTCTGGCAACAGTCAGCCCCAGCATTTT.

The chain combines TRBV28 with TRBJ2-7, with 9 bases identical to TRBD1. V gave up 5 bases and J gave up 1 base; unmatched junction bases: 6. CDR3 length: 15 residues. The germline V gene has CDR1 MDHEN and CDR2 SYDVKM. In nucleotides, the CDR3 is TGTGCCAGCAGTGAACCGGGACAGGGATCCTACGAGCAGTACTTC. Protein: CASSEPGQGSYEQYF.

The V call is TRBV7-3, the J call TRBJ2-1, with a possible D match to TRBD2 (7 bases). The CDR3 is made up of 17 amino acids. Germline lookup yields CDR1 SGHTA and CDR2 FQGTGA. V was clipped by 5 bases and J by 4 bases, with 21 bases between them. CDR3 coding DNA: TGTGCCAGCAGCGAAGGGGCGGGGGCCGTTCCATACAATGAGCAGTTCTTC. Translation gives CASSEGAGAVPYNEQFF.

The CDR3 DNA sequence: TGCGCCAGCAGCTTGAGTCGCGTTGAAAAACTGTTTTTT. Translation: CASSLSRVEKLFF. V is TRBV5-1 and J is TRBJ1-4; D is unresolved. Germline-derived CDR1 and CDR2 are SGHRS and YFSETQ. The CDR3 spans 13 residues. V lost 1 base, J lost 7 bases, and 8 bases lay in between.

The chain employs TRBV5-1 and TRBJ2-2; 7 nucleotides line up with TRBD1. Trimming removed 4 bases from V and 3 bases from J; junction bases left unmatched: 6. This CDR3 comprises 15 residues. Germline V CDR1 and CDR2: SGHRS, YFSETQ. CDR3 DNA sequence: TGCGCCAGCAGCCCCCGGGACAGAGACACCGGGGAGCTGTTTTTT. Translated, it gives CASSPRDRDTGELFF.

The chain links TRBV9 to TRBJ2-5; 11 nucleotides align to TRBD2. CDR3 length: 18 residues. V dropped 0 bases and J dropped 1; count of bases not matched to a gene: 8. Germline V gene lookup returns CDR1 SGDLS and CDR2 YYNGEE. CDR3 nucleotide sequence: TGTGCCAGCAGCGTAGGGACCCCCACTAGCGGGGGCCAAGAGACCCAGTACTTC. Protein sequence: CASSVGTPTSGGQETQYF.

The rearrangement uses TRBV24-1 and TRBJ2-5; D not certain. CDR1 and CDR2 (germline): KGHDR, SFDVKD. This CDR3 is 11 amino acids long. Trimming took off 4 bases at V and 4 bases at J, with 3 bases between the two ends. The CDR3 DNA sequence: TGTGCCACCAGTGACGGAGAGACCCAGTACTTC. This codes for CATSDGETQYF.

The chain is built from TRBV7-2 and TRBJ1-5, with D unresolved. Looked up from germline, CDR1 is SGHTA and CDR2 is FQGNSA. This CDR3 is 13 amino acids long. V gave up 0 bases and J gave up 5 bases, with 5 bases separating them. CDR3 nucleotides: TGTGCCAGCAGCTTAGCCGGGGATCAGCCCCAGCATTTT. This sequence encodes CASSLAGDQPQHF. Looking up the rest from reference TRBV7-2 and TRBJ1-5 gives the full variable domain: GAGVSQSPSNKVTEKGKDVELRCDPISGHTALYWYRQSLGQGLEFLIYFQGNSAPDKSGLPSDRFSAERTGGSVSTLTIQRTQQEDSAVYLCASSLAGDQPQHFGDGTRLSIL.

This clone appeared once. This chain connects TRBV24-1 to TRBJ2-5; tentatively, D is TRBD1 (6 bases). Germline V gives CDR1 KGHDR, CDR2 SFDVKD. Trimming stripped 3 bases from V and 4 bases from J, with 11 bases between. The CDR3 is 14 residues long. The CDR3 region has the DNA TGTGCCACCAGTGATACCAGGGGTCGAGAGACCCAGTACTTC. Its protein product is CATSDTRGRETQYF.

The chain recombines TRBV28 with TRBJ1-1; TRBD1 agrees at 8 bases. This CDR3 region has 15 residues. The germline V gene has CDR1 MDHEN and CDR2 SYDVKM. Unmatched junction bases numbered 9, after V lost 5 bases and J lost 4 bases. The CDR3 nucleotides are TGTGCCAGCAGTCCTCCGGACAGGGTAGCCACTGAAGCTTTCTTT. Residues: CASSPPDRVATEAFF.

V and J are TRBV29-1 and TRBJ2-5; possible D gene TRBD2, 6 bases. The germline V gene encodes CDR1 SQVTM and CDR2 ANQGSEA. The CDR3 runs 12 residues. V dropped 3 bases and J dropped 3 bases, with 8 bases sitting between them. The CDR3 region has the DNA TGCAGCGTTGAGAGGAGGGAAGAGACCCAGTACTTC. This translates into CSVERREETQYF.

This chain connects TRBV28 to TRBJ1-2, with a possible D match to TRBD1 (6 bases). Trimming removed 1 base from V and 3 bases from J, with 18 bases in between. This CDR3 is built from 17 residues. Germline V CDR1 and CDR2: MDHEN, SYDVKM. Here the CDR3 reads CASSLYTGRGSDYGYTF. The CDR3 DNA is TGTGCCAGCAGTTTATATACCGGGAGGGGGTCTGACTATGGCTACACCTTC.